The sequence of this T cell receptor (beta chain) was determined in a study of cytomegalovirus exposure and HLA in healthy donors. Notes on the study in general: HLA alleles showed associations with around 15,000 TCR beta sequences in a later analysis, at a 0.05 false discovery rate.

On this clone itself: Its antigen is currently unknown.

The PCR used 60 Vbeta and 13 Jbeta primers. TCRdb's table, derived via immunoSEQ multiplex PCR, lists solely in-frame clones and lacks some. In total, the table holds about 140,000 clones. The V end was cut by 2 bases, the J end by 7 bases, with 11 bases between. CDR3 size: 14 residues. Germline CDR1 reads WSHSY; CDR2 reads SAAADI. The sequenced material came from PBMCs. The sequence came from a woman aged 18-30 years in good health and CMV-seronegative. V is TRBV10-2 and J is TRBJ1-4, with D perhaps TRBD1 (5 bases). The CDR3 here is CASSEGGIGEKLFF. For the CDR3, the DNA is TGCGCCAGCAGTGAGGGGGGGATAGGTGAAAAACTGTTTTTT.